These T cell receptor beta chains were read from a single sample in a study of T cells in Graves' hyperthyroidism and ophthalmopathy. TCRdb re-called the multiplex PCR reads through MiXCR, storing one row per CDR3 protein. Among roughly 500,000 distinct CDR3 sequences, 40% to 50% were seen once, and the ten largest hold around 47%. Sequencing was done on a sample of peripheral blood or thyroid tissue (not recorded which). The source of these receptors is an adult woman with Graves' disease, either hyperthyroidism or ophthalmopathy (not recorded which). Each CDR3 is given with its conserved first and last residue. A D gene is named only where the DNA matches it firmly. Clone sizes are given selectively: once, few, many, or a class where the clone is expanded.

TGCGCCAGCAGCTTGGGAGACAGGGGGAACACTGAAGCTTTCTTT,CASSLGDRGNTEAFF,TRBV5-1,TRBD1,TRBJ1-1,.
TGCAGCGTTCAAGACCCTGGAAACACCATATATTTT,CSVQDPGNTIYF,TRBV29-1,.,TRBJ1-3,.
TGTGCCATCAGGAGTGGGACGGGCTCCTACAATGAGCAGTTCTTC,CAIRSGTGSYNEQFF,TRBV10-3,.,TRBJ2-1,few
TGTGCCAGCAGTCTTCGCGAGCAGTACTTC,CASSLREQYF,TRBV7-8,.,TRBJ2-7,.
TGCGCCAGCACGAGGACTAGCGGGGCCTACGAGCAGTACTTC,CASTRTSGAYEQYF,TRBV10-2,TRBD2,TRBJ2-7,many
TGTGCCAGCAGCTTAACCCCAGGGGGCGAATACGAGCAGTACTTC,CASSLTPGGEYEQYF,TRBV7-2,TRBD1,TRBJ2-7,once
TGTGCCAGCAGCCCCCTAGCGGGAGTCGGCGGGGAGCTGTTTTTT,CASSPLAGVGGELFF,TRBV7-2,TRBD2,TRBJ2-2,.
TGCGCCAGCAGCCAAGAAGAGGGAAAGCGATCACCCCTCCACTTT,CASSQEEGKRSPLHF,TRBV4-3,.,TRBJ1-6,many
TGTGCCAGCAGCCTCGGGCTCCAAAATTCACCCCTCCACTTT,CASSLGLQNSPLHF,TRBV6-1,.,TRBJ1-6,many
TGTGCCAGCAGCGTAGGGTCTAGCGGGAGGCGAGGGGAGACCCAGTACTTC,CASSVGSSGRRGETQYF,TRBV9,TRBD2,TRBJ2-5,many
TGCGCCAGCGTGGCCGACACTGAAGCTTTC,CASVADTEAF,TRBV10-1,.,TRBJ2-6,.
TGTGCCAGCAGCCACTCAGGCTATAATTCACCCCTCCACTTT,CASSHSGYNSPLHF,TRBV14,.,TRBJ1-6,.
TGCACTGGAGGGTCGGGGGAGACCCAGTACTTC,CTGGSGETQYF,TRBV29-1,.,TRBJ2-5,few
TGTGCCAGCACCCCCCGCGGGGGCAGTGCGAACTCTGGAAACACCATATATTTT,CASTPRGGSANSGNTIYF,TRBV7-8,.,TRBJ1-3,.
TGTGCCAGCAGCTTAGGAGGACTAGCGGGAGATGAGCAGTACTTC,CASSLGGLAGDEQYF,TRBV7-9,TRBD2,TRBJ2-7,once
TGCAGTGCTAGAGATGGGGTGAACACTGAAGCTTTCTTT,CSARDGVNTEAFF,TRBV20-1,.,TRBJ1-1,many
TGTGCCAGCAGCCAGCTTACAGGTGAAAAACTGTTTTTT,CASSQLTGEKLFF,TRBV14,.,TRBJ1-4,many
TGTGCCAGTGGGACTATCGGCACAGATACGCAGTATTTT,CASGTIGTDTQYF,TRBV19,TRBD2,TRBJ2-3,.
TGTGCCAGCAGCTTACTGAGGGCAGCGAACACCGGGGAGCTGTACTTC,CASSLLRAANTGELYF,TRBV7-6,.,TRBJ2-7,.
TGCAGTGCTAGAGCGCCGGGACCTCCAGGCTATGGCTACACCTTC,CSARAPGPPGYGYTF,TRBV20-1,.,TRBJ1-2,.
TGCAGTGCTACCAGGACTAGCGATCAGCCCCAGCATTTT,CSATRTSDQPQHF,TRBV20-1,.,TRBJ1-5,.
TGCAGTGCTAGGGACGGGATTAAGAACGAGCAGTACTTC,CSARDGIKNEQYF,TRBV20-1,.,TRBJ2-7,.
TGCAGCGTTATCGAGGGGCGGGGTGAAAAACTGTTTTTT,CSVIEGRGEKLFF,TRBV29-1,.,TRBJ1-4,.
TGCAGTGCAAAACCCAGCGGGAGCTCCTACGAGCAGTACTTC,CSAKPSGSSYEQYF,TRBV20-1,TRBD2,TRBJ2-7,.
TGTGCTAGCAGGGGGCAGGGGGAATACACTGAAGCTTTCTTT,CASRGQGEYTEAFF,TRBV12-5,TRBD1,TRBJ1-1,.
TGTGCCAGCAGTGCTAGACCCCGGGGACCTTCCAATCAGCCCCAGCATTTT,CASSARPRGPSNQPQHF,TRBV25-1,.,TRBJ1-5,.
TGTGCCAGTAGTATCCATGGAGAAACGCAAGAGACCCAGTACTTC,CASSIHGETQETQYF,TRBV19,.,TRBJ2-5,many
TGCAGTGCTAGGACCGACCGAGAGCAGTACTTC,CSARTDREQYF,TRBV20-1,.,TRBJ2-7,.
TGTGCCACCAGTGGTCCGTGGGCTAACTATGGCTACACCTTC,CATSGPWANYGYTF,TRBV24-1,.,TRBJ1-2,.
TGTGCCAGCAGCTTGGTCAGTGTTGTGAAAGCTTTCTTT,CASSLVSVVKAFF,TRBV7-9,.,TRBJ1-1,many
TGCAGTGCTAGACGGGAGGCATTTTCCTACGAGCAGTACTTC,CSARREAFSYEQYF,TRBV20-1,TRBD2,TRBJ2-7,.
TGTGCCAGCAGCGTAGCCGGTTGGGGCGCCTCCGTTAGCTACACCTTC,CASSVAGWGASVSYTF,TRBV9,.,TRBJ1-2,many
TGCGCCAGCAGACCGGGACAGCCGATAAACACTGAAGCTTTCTTT,CASRPGQPINTEAFF,TRBV5-1,TRBD1,TRBJ1-1,.
TGTGCCAGCAGGGCGGGAACTAGCGAGTTCTTC,CASRAGTSEFF,TRBV7-2,TRBD2,TRBJ2-1,few
TGTGCCAGCAGCCTCGCTAGGAACGAGCAGTACTTC,CASSLARNEQYF,TRBV3-1,.,TRBJ2-7,few
TGCAGTGCTAGAGGTTCTGTAAGCTCCTACGAGCAGTACTTC,CSARGSVSSYEQYF,TRBV20-1,.,TRBJ2-7,many
TGTGCCAGCAGCCGCGGACAAGCCGGGGGTCACACTGAAGCTTTCTTT,CASSRGQAGGHTEAFF,TRBV14,.,TRBJ1-1,.
TGTGCCAGCTCCGATGACAGGGGGGCGAGGGTTTACGAGCAGTACTTC,CASSDDRGARVYEQYF,TRBV2,TRBD1,TRBJ2-7,.
TGCAGCGTTGTTGGGGCCGGAAACTACGAGCAGTACTTC,CSVVGAGNYEQYF,TRBV29-1,.,TRBJ2-7,.
TGTGCCACCAGTGATTCCTACAGGAAAGCCGGGGAGCTGTTTTTT,CATSDSYRKAGELFF,TRBV24-1,.,TRBJ2-2,many
TGTGCCAGCAGCTTAACGAGGGCGGACGAGCAGTACTTC,CASSLTRADEQYF,TRBV7-3,.,TRBJ2-7,few
TGCAGCGTTGGCGGGGGCCGCGGCACTGAAGCTTTCTTT,CSVGGGRGTEAFF,TRBV29-1,.,TRBJ1-1,many
TGTGCCAGCAGTTTTGGAGGGGCAAGGTGGGCTTTCTTT,CASSFGGARWAFF,TRBV12-3/TRBV12-4,.,TRBJ1-1,many
TGCGCCAGCAGCCAATCGGCAGGGCGGACCGAGACCCAGTACTTC,CASSQSAGRTETQYF,TRBV4-3,.,TRBJ2-5,many